The 24 T cell receptor beta chains listed next were all sequenced from one sample in a study of T cell changes during pregnancy in multiple sclerosis. Using immunoSEQ multiplex PCR, the repertoire was profiled, and TCRdb retains in-frame clones only, with some absent. The top ten clones hold around 1.3% of a sample with 68,000 or so clones, roughly nine tenths of them seen once. The sample here was peripheral blood, taken in the second trimester of pregnancy. The origin of the receptors is a female donor in good health, enrolled as a control in a pregnancy study.

This rearrangement joins TRBV21-1 to TRBJ2-3; the table's D call, TRBD2, was not checked against the DNA. TRBV21-1 is described as a pseudogene. There are 18 residues in the CDR3. CDR3 residues: CASSKALSSAGGTDTQYF. For the CDR3, the DNA is TGTGCCAGCAGCAAAGCGCTTTCGTCAGCGGGAGGCACAGATACGCAGTATTTT.

The V gene is TRBV28, the J gene TRBJ2-7, with 7 bases identical to TRBD1. The ends lost 6 bases at V and 2 bases at J; junction bases unmatched: 10. The CDR3 is 15 residues long. Germline V gives CDR1 MDHEN, CDR2 SYDVKM. In DNA, the CDR3 is TGTGCCAGCAGCTCGTACAGGGGCTGGACCTACGAGCAGTACTTC. This encodes CASSSYRGWTYEQYF.

This chain links TRBV6-5 with TRBJ2-7; 11 bases map to TRBD1. This CDR3 spans 15 amino acids. The V segment lost 4 bases and the J segment 4 bases; nucleotides outside the gene matches: 6. CDR1 and CDR2 from the germline V gene are MNHEY and SVGAGI. CDR3 in DNA: TGTGCCAGCAGTTCGGACAGGGGGCGAAGATACGAGCAGTACTTC. The encoded protein is CASSSDRGRRYEQYF.

The gene calls are TRBV6-1 and TRBJ2-2, with D maybe TRBD1 (5 bases). This CDR3 region has 14 residues. The V and J ends lost 9 bases and 0 bases respectively, with 11 bases between them. In germline, CDR1 is MNHNS, CDR2 SASEGT. CDR3 in amino acids: CASLPGTNTGELFF. The DNA for the CDR3 is TGTGCCAGTTTGCCAGGGACGAACACCGGGGAGCTGTTTTTT.

The chain employs TRBV6-5 and TRBJ2-1; D is possibly TRBD2 (6 bases). CDR1 is MNHEY, CDR2 SVGAGI, per germline. The CDR3 runs 15 residues. V lost 3 bases to trimming and J lost 2 bases, with 11 bases between them. CDR3 sequence (DNA): TGTGCCAGCAGTTATCTGGCTAGCGCCTACAATGAGCAGTTCTTC. Its protein product is CASSYLASAYNEQFF.

This clone was observed once. The rearrangement links TRBV19 to TRBJ1-2; maybe TRBD1 (6 bases). Trimming stripped 4 bases from V and 8 bases from J, with 23 bases between. The CDR3 runs 16 residues. Germline-derived CDR1 and CDR2 are LNHDA and SQIVND (reference sequence). As DNA, the CDR3 is TGTGCCAGTAGTAGTCCGGGACAAGGGCAGGGAAGAGGCTACACCTTC. Protein product: CASSSPGQGQGRGYTF.

This chain uses TRBV30 with TRBJ1-4; no reliable D call. The CDR3 loop spans 14 amino acids. Germline V gene lookup returns CDR1 GTSNPN and CDR2 SVGIG (reference sequence). The V end was cut by 3 bases, the J end by 7 bases, with 15 bases between. CDR3 amino acids: CAWRRVLFGEKLFF. The CDR3 DNA reads TGTGCCTGGAGGAGGGTACTTTTTGGTGAAAAACTGTTTTTT.

The rearrangement joins TRBV30 to TRBJ2-2, with a weak D call TRBD2 (5 bases). CDR1 and CDR2 from the germline V gene are GTSNPN and SVGIG (reference sequence). The germline V and J ends were trimmed by 1 base and 6 bases, with 18 bases remaining between them. CDR3 length: 16 amino acids. The CDR3 DNA reads TGTGCCTGGAGTGGTAGATTAGCGAGCACAGCCGGGGAGCTGTTTTTT. Its translation: CAWSGRLASTAGELFF.

The chain is built from TRBV14 and TRBJ2-2; 7 bases map to TRBD1. This CDR3 spans 14 amino acids. Germline assignment: CDR1 SGHDN and CDR2 FVKESK. J lost 1 base, V lost 4 bases, and 0 bases had no gene match. CDR3 nucleotide sequence: TGTGCCAGCAGCCGGGACAGGAACACCGGGGAGCTGTTTTTT. It is translated as CASSRDRNTGELFF. The complete variable domain, with remaining parts taken from reference TRBV14 and TRBJ2-2, reads EAGVTQFPSHSVIEKGQTVTLRCDPISGHDNLYWYRRVMGKEIKFLLHFVKESKQDESGMPNNRFLAERTGGTYSTLKVQPAELEDSGVYFCASSRDRNTGELFFGEGSRLTVL.

This chain joins TRBV18 and TRBJ1-1; D gene unclear. Trimming pared 4 bases from V and 1 base from J, leaving 7 bases between. CDR3 size: 13 residues. CDR1 is KGHSH and CDR2 is LQKENI in the germline V gene. The CDR3 loop reads CASSLNKNTEAFF. As DNA, the CDR3 is TGTGCCAGCTCACTTAACAAGAACACTGAAGCTTTCTTT. Together with reference TRBV18 and TRBJ1-1, the CDR3 gives the full variable domain: NAGVMQNPRHLVRRRGQEARLRCSPMKGHSHVYWYRQLPEEGLKFMVYLQKENIIDESGMPKERFSAEFPKEGPSILRIQQVVRGDSAAYFCASSLNKNTEAFFGQGTRLTVV.

The J gene is TRBJ1-5, the V gene TRBV6-6, with D hard to call. CDR3 length equals 14 residues. The V and J ends lost 8 bases and 0 bases respectively, with 11 bases between them. Germline V lookup: CDR1 MNHNY, CDR2 SVGAGI (reference sequence). CDR3 amino acids: CASVGDYSNQPQHF. In DNA, the CDR3 is TGTGCCAGCGTCGGAGACTATAGCAATCAGCCCCAGCATTTT.

The rearrangement links TRBV19 to TRBJ1-2; 10 bases fit TRBD1. Germline V gives CDR1 LNHDA, CDR2 SQIVND (reference sequence). CDR3 length: 13 residues. With 8 bases clipped from V and 4 bases from J, the junction kept 4 bases outside the gene matches. The CDR3 loop is CASRDRGGYGYTF. The CDR3 DNA follows: TGTGCCAGTCGGGACAGGGGTGGCTATGGCTACACCTTC. Using reference TRBV19 and TRBJ1-2 for the parts outside the CDR3, the full variable domain is DGGITQSPKYLFRKEGQNVTLSCEQNLNHDAMYWYRQDPGQGLRLIYYSQIVNDFQKGDIAEGYSVSREKKESFPLTVTSAQKNPTAFYLCASRDRGGYGYTFGSGTRLTVV.

The V call is TRBV4-2, the J call TRBJ2-5; no clear D gene. V gave up 1 base and J gave up 5 bases, with 11 bases separating them. The CDR3 loop spans 14 amino acids. The V gene's germline CDR1 is LGHNA and CDR2 YNFKEQ. The CDR3 protein is CASSQGSGLETQYF. CDR3 sequence (DNA): TGTGCCAGCAGCCAAGGTTCCGGGTTGGAGACCCAGTACTTC.

The gene calls are TRBV27 and TRBJ1-4; 7 nucleotides match TRBD1. CDR1 and CDR2 from the germline V gene are MNHEY and SMNVEV (reference sequence). Trimming removed 3 bases from V and 4 bases from J; junction bases left unmatched: 8. The CDR3 consists of 16 residues. The CDR3 sequence is CASSFVPGQLNEKLFF. CDR3 DNA sequence: TGTGCCAGCAGTTTTGTCCCGGGACAGCTTAATGAAAAACTGTTTTTT.

The chain employs TRBV9 and TRBJ2-2, with TRBD2 matching over 14 bases. Unmatched junction bases numbered 7, after V lost 4 bases and J lost 5 bases. The CDR3 runs 17 residues. The germline V gene has CDR1 SGDLS and CDR2 YYNGEE. The CDR3 spells CASSLRGLAGGTGELFF. CDR3 DNA sequence: TGTGCCAGCAGCCTTCGAGGACTAGCGGGAGGTACCGGGGAGCTGTTTTTT.

The chain links TRBV11-2 to TRBJ2-5, with 9 bases that match TRBD2. The V gene end was trimmed by 5 bases and the J gene end by 0 bases; junction bases not matched to a gene: 7. Germline loops: CDR1 SGHAT, CDR2 FQNNGV. The CDR3 has 16 amino acids. The CDR3 region has the DNA TGTGCCAGCAGCCAGGGGCTAGCGGGGAACCAAGAGACCCAGTACTTC. This encodes CASSQGLAGNQETQYF.

V is TRBV9 and J is TRBJ2-7; 7 nucleotides line up with TRBD1. Germline CDR1 SGDLS, CDR2 YYNGEE. This CDR3 comprises 14 residues. V shed 9 bases and J 5 bases; nucleotides not matched to a gene: 14. This chain's CDR3 is CAIKGQVKLNEQYF. CDR3 sequence (DNA): TGTGCCATCAAAGGACAGGTGAAATTGAACGAGCAGTACTTC.

This clone was seen once. The V and J genes are TRBV5-1 and TRBJ1-2, with D possibly matching TRBD1 (5 bases). Deletions cut 0 bases from V and 4 bases from J, with 13 bases between. Germline assignment: CDR1 SGHRS and CDR2 YFSETQ. This CDR3 is 15 amino acids long. CDR3 sequence reads: CASSLGQPVPYGYTF. In DNA, the CDR3 is TGCGCCAGCAGCTTGGGACAGCCGGTCCCCTATGGCTACACCTTC. The full variable domain, with the rest looked up from reference TRBV5-1 and TRBJ1-2, is KAGVTQTPRYLIKTRGQQVTLSCSPISGHRSVSWYQQTPGQGLQFLFEYFSETQRNKGNFPGRFSGRQFSNSRSEMNVSTLELGDSALYLCASSLGQPVPYGYTFGSGTRLTVV.

The V and J genes are TRBV19 and TRBJ1-3; D might be TRBD1 (6 bases). Germline V gene sequence: CDR1 LNHDA, CDR2 SQIVND (reference sequence). The CDR3 loop spans 14 amino acids. Trimming left V 8 bases short and J 0 bases short, with 11 bases between. The CDR3 nucleotides are TGTGCCAGTGATCCGGACAGCTCTGGAAACACCATATATTTT. Protein sequence: CASDPDSSGNTIYF.

This clone has just one count. The CDR3: CASSLGGASGNTIYF. The CDR3 coding sequence is TGCGCCAGCAGCTTGGGGGGAGCATCTGGAAACACCATATATTTT. The chain uses TRBV5-1 and TRBJ1-3, with D uncertain. From germline, CDR1 is SGHRS and CDR2 YFSETQ. V lost 0 bases and J 1 base, leaving 8 bases between the germline ends. The CDR3 sequence is 15 residues long.

J is TRBJ1-5 and V is TRBV28; a possible D gene is TRBD1 (5 bases). This CDR3 has 13 amino acids. The V and J ends lost 6 bases and 7 bases respectively, with 13 bases between them. CDR1 MDHEN and CDR2 SYDVKM come from the germline V gene. The CDR3 region has the DNA TGTGCCAGCAGGCGGGGGGACGGACAGCCCCAGCATTTT. Protein sequence: CASRRGDGQPQHF.

The rearrangement joins TRBV18 to TRBJ2-7, with 10 bases lining up with TRBD2. After removal of 5 bases from V and 6 bases from J, the junction contained 4 bases not matched to a gene. Germline V CDR1 and CDR2: KGHSH, LQKENI. The CDR3 loop spans 13 amino acids. CDR3 sequence: CASSTLAGAEQYF. The CDR3 region has the DNA TGTGCCAGCTCAACCCTAGCGGGAGCCGAGCAGTACTTC. Variable domain in full (rest from reference TRBV18 and TRBJ2-7): NAGVMQNPRHLVRRRGQEARLRCSPMKGHSHVYWYRQLPEEGLKFMVYLQKENIIDESGMPKERFSAEFPKEGPSILRIQQVVRGDSAAYFCASSTLAGAEQYFGPGTRLTVT.

The gene calls are TRBV27 and TRBJ1-1; 8 bases fit TRBD1. The germline V gene encodes CDR1 MNHEY and CDR2 SMNVEV (reference sequence). V trimming: 3 bases; J trimming: 2 bases; junction bases outside the gene matches: 11. The CDR3 extends over 17 amino acids. In DNA, the CDR3 is TGTGCCAGCAGTTTTGGCAGGGGGCTTGAGGGAAACACTGAAGCTTTCTTT. Amino acid sequence: CASSFGRGLEGNTEAFF.

The chain recombines TRBV27 with TRBJ2-6; D gene uncertain. Germline V gene sequence: CDR1 MNHEY, CDR2 SMNVEV (reference sequence). CDR3 size: 17 residues. Trimming took 1 base from V and 0 from J, leaving 10 bases between them. The CDR3 DNA is TGTGCCAGCAGTTTATTCAGACGGAGCTCTGGGGCCAACGTCCTGACTTTC. This codes for CASSLFRRSSGANVLTF.